This T cell receptor beta chain appears in the sequencing data of a study of shared clonotypes between healthy human individuals. Overall study context: Donor composition was two women and three men, aged 18 to 49. Donors had three CD4 naive, three CD4 memory, two CD8 naive and one CD8 memory plate apiece. Whole-study findings and limits: Despite large depth, sorted-subset datasets appeared incompletely sequenced.

Genomic DNA of every subset was divided equally among multiple immunoSEQ plates. The method was immunoSEQ multiplex PCR; TCRdb's version includes in-frame clones alone and lacks a portion of them. Of some 2,000,000 clones in the sample, about 94% were seen once. It was CD45RO-negative cells, positively selected for CCR7, that made up naive CD8 cells, with terminally differentiated effector memory CD45RA+ cells excluded. On this clone itself: Its antigen remains unidentified.

V gave up 7 bases and J gave up 5 bases; unmatched junction bases: 6. Germline values: CDR1 ENHRY, CDR2 SYGVKD. CDR3 length equals 13 residues. The sequencing sample was made of naive CD8+ T cells sorted from blood. The chain carries TRBV10-3 and TRBJ2-5, with 8 positions matching TRBD2. The sequence came from a man between 18 and 35 years old in good health. Written as DNA, the CDR3 is TGTGCCATCAAAGCGGGAGAGGGGGAGACCCAGTACTTC. Protein: CAIKAGEGETQYF.